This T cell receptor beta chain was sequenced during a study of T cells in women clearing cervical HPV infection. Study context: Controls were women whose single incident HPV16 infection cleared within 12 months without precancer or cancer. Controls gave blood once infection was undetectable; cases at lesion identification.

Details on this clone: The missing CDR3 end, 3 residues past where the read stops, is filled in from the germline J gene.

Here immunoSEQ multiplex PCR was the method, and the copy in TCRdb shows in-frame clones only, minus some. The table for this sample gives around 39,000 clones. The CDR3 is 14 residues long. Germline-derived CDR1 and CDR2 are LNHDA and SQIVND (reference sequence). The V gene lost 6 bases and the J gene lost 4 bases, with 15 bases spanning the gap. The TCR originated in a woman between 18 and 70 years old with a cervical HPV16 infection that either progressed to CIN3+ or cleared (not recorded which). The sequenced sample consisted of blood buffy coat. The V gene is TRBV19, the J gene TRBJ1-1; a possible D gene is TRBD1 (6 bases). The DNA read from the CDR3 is TGTGCCAGTAGAGGACAGAACCGGGGCACTGAA. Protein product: CASRGQNRGTE. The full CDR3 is CASRGQNRGTEAFF.